This entry describes one T cell receptor beta chain. Its antigen is not known. The data originate from a study of brain T cells in children with intractable seizures. Overall study results and limits: Patients' HCMV serostatus was unknown; virus specificity rests on CDR3 similarity alone. Pre-surgery blood may have been undersampled, hiding some clones.

Time point described: blood from clinic visit 5 months post-surgery; TSC patient then seizure free. The sequenced cases were selected for having the highest brain T cell transcript signatures. TCRdb keeps only in-frame clones here, not all; method: immunoSEQ multiplex PCR. The repertoire holds 340,000 or so clones, with 93% as singletons. The CDR3 covers 15 residues. The ends lost 3 bases at V and 7 bases at J; junction bases unmatched: 5. Germline V lookup: CDR1 LNHDA, CDR2 SQIVND (reference sequence). This receptor was obtained from a boy less than two years old with tuberous sclerosis and intractable seizures. The rearrangement links TRBV19 to TRBJ2-1; TRBD1 matches 11 bases. The specimen was peripheral blood, collected 4 to 5 months after surgery. CDR3 DNA sequence: TGTGCCAGTAGTATCCGGGACAGGGGGGGGAATGAGCAGTTCTTC. Its translation is CASSIRDRGGNEQFF. The full variable domain, rest sourced from reference TRBV19 and TRBJ2-1, is DGGITQSPKYLFRKEGQNVTLSCEQNLNHDAMYWYRQDPGQGLRLIYYSQIVNDFQKGDIAEGYSVSREKKESFPLTVTSAQKNPTAFYLCASSIRDRGGNEQFFGPGTRLTVL.